These T cell receptor beta chains were read from a single sample in a study of OX40 agonist ivuxolimab in advanced cancers. Using immunoSEQ multiplex PCR, the repertoire was profiled, and TCRdb retains in-frame clones only, with some absent. This table has under 45,000 clones, about 76% appearing once. This sample comprised CD4+ or CD8+ T cells sorted from blood, obtained in a trial of the OX40 agonist ivuxolimab. The receptors shown here come from an adult with an advanced solid tumor such as melanoma, head and neck, liver or kidney cancer. The CDR3 runs from the conserved cysteine through the conserved F or W. The D gene is left open where the match is weak. Only some rows state a clone size, as once, few, many or a class for expanded clones.

d_call: TRBD2
v_call: TRBV10-1
j_call: TRBJ2-7
clone_size: .
cdr3_aa: CASSRSGGYEQYF
cdr3_nt: TGCGCCAGTTCGAGAAGCGGGGGCTACGAGCAGTACTTC

d_call: .
v_call: TRBV19
j_call: TRBJ2-5
clone_size: .
cdr3_aa: CASSSDVVGTQYF
cdr3_nt: TGTGCCAGTAGTTCAGACGTCGTCGGGACCCAGTACTTC

d_call: .
v_call: TRBV6-1
j_call: TRBJ1-3
clone_size: .
cdr3_aa: CASSEVVLSSGNTIYF
cdr3_nt: TGTGCCAGCAGTGAAGTTGTGTTGAGCTCTGGAAACACCATATATTTT

d_call: .
v_call: TRBV29-1
j_call: TRBJ1-2
clone_size: .
cdr3_aa: CSVEQGIRFNYGYTF
cdr3_nt: TGCAGCGTTGAACAGGGCATCAGGTTTAACTATGGCTACACCTTC

d_call: TRBD2
v_call: TRBV19
j_call: TRBJ2-1
clone_size: .
cdr3_aa: CASSLPSGGSYNEQFF
cdr3_nt: TGTGCCAGTAGCCTCCCGAGCGGGGGCTCCTACAATGAGCAGTTCTTC

d_call: .
v_call: TRBV30
j_call: TRBJ2-1
clone_size: .
cdr3_aa: CAWTGVRGGNEQFF
cdr3_nt: TGTGCCTGGACCGGAGTCCGGGGTGGCAATGAGCAGTTCTTC

d_call: .
v_call: TRBV29-1
j_call: TRBJ1-1
clone_size: .
cdr3_aa: CSVDSGNTEAFF
cdr3_nt: TGCAGCGTTGATAGCGGAAACACTGAAGCTTTCTTT

d_call: .
v_call: TRBV6-1
j_call: TRBJ1-5
clone_size: .
cdr3_aa: CASEARGNQPQHF
cdr3_nt: TGTGCCAGCGAGGCGCGGGGAAATCAGCCCCAGCATTTT

d_call: .
v_call: TRBV6-6
j_call: TRBJ2-1
clone_size: .
cdr3_aa: CASSPEQFF
cdr3_nt: TGTGCCAGCAGTCCTGAGCAGTTCTTC

d_call: .
v_call: TRBV18
j_call: TRBJ1-2
clone_size: few
cdr3_aa: CASSPEGGTYGYTF
cdr3_nt: TGTGCCAGCTCACCTGAAGGGGGGACCTATGGCTACACCTTC

d_call: .
v_call: TRBV9
j_call: TRBJ1-5
clone_size: .
cdr3_aa: CASSVRADFSQPQHF
cdr3_nt: TGTGCCAGCAGCGTAAGGGCGGATTTTTCTCAGCCCCAGCATTTT

d_call: TRBD1
v_call: TRBV6-1
j_call: TRBJ2-3
clone_size: .
cdr3_aa: CATLRQGKTDTQYF
cdr3_nt: TGTGCCACTCTTCGACAGGGGAAGACAGATACGCAGTATTTT

d_call: .
v_call: TRBV11-2
j_call: TRBJ2-2
clone_size: .
cdr3_aa: CASSLLEQGGTGELFF
cdr3_nt: TGTGCCAGCAGCCTGCTGGAACAGGGGGGGACCGGGGAGCTGTTTTTT

d_call: .
v_call: TRBV6-1
j_call: TRBJ1-4
clone_size: .
cdr3_aa: CASSADRLSEKLFF
cdr3_nt: TGTGCCAGCAGTGCCGACAGGCTGAGCGAAAAACTGTTTTTT

d_call: TRBD2
v_call: TRBV7-3
j_call: TRBJ2-1
clone_size: .
cdr3_aa: CASRFRTSGTLFF
cdr3_nt: TGTGCCAGCAGATTCCGGACTAGCGGGACCTTGTTCTTC

d_call: TRBD1
v_call: TRBV2
j_call: TRBJ1-1
clone_size: .
cdr3_aa: CASSGTVPEAFF
cdr3_nt: TGTGCCAGCAGCGGGACAGTCCCTGAAGCTTTCTTT

d_call: .
v_call: TRBV30
j_call: TRBJ2-5
clone_size: .
cdr3_aa: CAWSGGQTQQETQYF
cdr3_nt: TGTGCCTGGAGTGGAGGACAGACACAACAAGAGACCCAGTACTTC

d_call: .
v_call: TRBV10-3
j_call: TRBJ2-7
clone_size: .
cdr3_aa: CASGSSSYEQYF
cdr3_nt: TGTGCCAGTGGCTCCTCCTCCTACGAGCAGTACTTC

d_call: .
v_call: TRBV5-6
j_call: TRBJ1-2
clone_size: .
cdr3_aa: CASSPSDSVSYGYTF
cdr3_nt: TGTGCCAGCAGCCCGTCGGACAGCGTGAGCTATGGCTACACCTTC

d_call: TRBD1
v_call: TRBV30
j_call: TRBJ1-2
clone_size: .
cdr3_aa: CAWSRQGGYTF
cdr3_nt: TGTGCCTGGAGTCGACAGGGTGGCTACACCTTC

d_call: .
v_call: TRBV5-1
j_call: TRBJ2-2
clone_size: .
cdr3_aa: CASSLRGHSNTGELFF
cdr3_nt: TGCGCCAGCAGCTTGCGGGGACACTCGAACACCGGGGAGCTGTTTTTT

d_call: TRBD1
v_call: TRBV5-1
j_call: TRBJ1-2
clone_size: .
cdr3_aa: CASSLHRGLADGYTF
cdr3_nt: TGCGCCAGCAGCTTGCACAGGGGTCTCGCGGATGGCTACACCTTC

d_call: .
v_call: TRBV30
j_call: TRBJ2-1
clone_size: .
cdr3_aa: CAWSAAGIYNEQFF
cdr3_nt: TGTGCCTGGAGTGCGGCAGGGATCTACAATGAGCAGTTCTTC

d_call: TRBD1
v_call: TRBV6-1
j_call: TRBJ2-3
clone_size: .
cdr3_aa: CASSGTGVVDTQYF
cdr3_nt: TGTGCCAGCAGTGGGACAGGGGTGGTAGATACGCAGTATTTT

d_call: .
v_call: TRBV19
j_call: TRBJ1-1
clone_size: once
cdr3_aa: CASSIDGVGGTEAFF
cdr3_nt: TGTGCCAGTAGTATAGATGGTGTGGGTGGTACTGAAGCTTTCTTT

d_call: .
v_call: TRBV6-5
j_call: TRBJ2-3
clone_size: .
cdr3_aa: CASSFYGSSTDTQYF
cdr3_nt: TGTGCCAGCAGTTTTTATGGGTCGAGCACAGATACGCAGTATTTT

d_call: .
v_call: TRBV5-1
j_call: TRBJ2-7
clone_size: .
cdr3_aa: CASSLVPGRTYEQYF
cdr3_nt: TGCGCCAGCAGCTTGGTGCCAGGGCGAACCTACGAGCAGTACTTC

d_call: TRBD2
v_call: TRBV5-1
j_call: TRBJ2-5
clone_size: few
cdr3_aa: CASTLAGKETQYF
cdr3_nt: TGCGCCAGCACCCTAGCGGGGAAAGAGACCCAGTACTTC